These T cell receptor beta chains were read from a single sample in a study of cytomegalovirus exposure and HLA in healthy donors. Generated by immunoSEQ multiplex PCR, the TCRdb table keeps only in-frame clones and is missing some. The table shows around 81,000 clones, with 55% to 75% occurring only once. The sequenced sample consisted of PBMCs. These TCRs come from a man aged 30-40 years in good health and CMV-seropositive. The CDR3 runs from the conserved cysteine through the conserved F or W. A D gene is named only where the DNA matches it firmly. Clone size, where shown, is once, few, many, or a class for clones that have expanded.

j_call,clone_size,v_call,d_call,cdr3_aa,cdr3_nt
TRBJ2-1,NA,TRBV6-6,NA,CASSYGPEQFF,TGTGCCAGCAGTTACGGCCCCGAGCAGTTCTTC
TRBJ1-2,NA,TRBV11-2,NA,CASSLGLGGVGYGYTF,TGTGCCAGCAGCTTAGGGTTGGGCGGGGTAGGCTATGGCTACACCTTC
TRBJ2-7,NA,TRBV5-6,TRBD2,CASSRLAGWYEQYF,TGTGCCAGCAGCCGACTAGCGGGGTGGTACGAGCAGTACTTC
TRBJ1-1,NA,TRBV29-1,NA,CSVEDNQVGANTEAFF,TGCAGCGTTGAAGATAATCAAGTGGGGGCGAACACTGAAGCTTTCTTT
TRBJ2-4,NA,TRBV9,TRBD1,CASSDQDRVQYF,TGTGCCAGCAGCGACCAAGACAGGGTTCAGTACTTC
TRBJ2-1,NA,TRBV18,NA,CASSPSHEQFF,TGTGCCAGCTCACCTAGCCATGAGCAGTTCTTC
TRBJ2-7,NA,TRBV11-2,NA,CASSLGQGDEQYF,TGTGCCAGCAGCTTGGGTCAAGGGGACGAGCAGTACTTC
TRBJ2-5,once,TRBV6-6,NA,CASSLHEGTQYF,TGTGCCAGCAGTTTGCATGAGGGGACCCAGTACTTC
TRBJ2-5,few,TRBV28,NA,CASSRETQYF,TGTGCCAGTTCCAGAGAGACCCAGTACTTC
TRBJ1-5,once,TRBV4-3,NA,CASSQDFPPAGNQPQHF,TGCGCCAGCAGCCAAGACTTCCCCCCGGCAGGGAATCAGCCCCAGCATTTT
TRBJ2-7,NA,TRBV2,TRBD1,CASQYYTGQNSYEQYF,TGTGCCAGCCAGTATTACACGGGACAGAACTCCTACGAGCAGTACTTC
TRBJ2-5,NA,TRBV5-1,NA,CASSWSGTGEETQYF,TGCGCCAGCAGCTGGTCCGGGACTGGGGAAGAGACCCAGTACTTC
TRBJ2-1,NA,TRBV19,NA,CASSIANLPPREQFF,TGTGCCAGTAGTATCGCTAACCTCCCCCCCCGTGAGCAGTTCTTC
TRBJ2-7,NA,TRBV28,TRBD1,CASSFPGQSSYEQYF,TGTGCCAGCAGTTTTCCGGGACAGAGCTCCTACGAGCAGTACTTC
TRBJ2-7,NA,TRBV5-1,TRBD1,CASSLSTGGRGRGEQYF,TGCGCCAGCAGCTTGAGCACAGGGGGACGAGGGCGAGGCGAGCAGTACTTC
TRBJ2-5,NA,TRBV5-1,TRBD1,CASSLEGRGYETQYF,TGCGCCAGCAGCTTGGAGGGCAGGGGGTACGAGACCCAGTACTTC
TRBJ1-1,NA,TRBV10-1,NA,CASSVSGDTEAFF,TGCGCCAGCAGTGTTTCAGGGGACACTGAAGCTTTCTTT
TRBJ1-1,NA,TRBV11-2,TRBD1,CASSFGTAEAFF,TGTGCCAGCAGCTTTGGGACAGCTGAAGCTTTCTTT
TRBJ2-7,NA,TRBV19,TRBD2,CASSKTSGSYEQYF,TGTGCCAGTAGTAAGACTAGCGGGAGCTACGAGCAGTACTTC
TRBJ2-7,NA,TRBV11-3,TRBD1,CASSPGTGPYEQYF,TGTGCCAGCAGCCCAGGGACAGGGCCTTACGAGCAGTACTTC
TRBJ2-7,NA,TRBV28,TRBD2,CASIGGSGLYEQYF,TGTGCCAGCATCGGGGGTAGCGGGTTGTACGAGCAGTACTTC
TRBJ1-5,NA,TRBV4-1,NA,CASSQDLFGLQPQHF,TGCGCCAGCAGCCAAGACCTTTTCGGGTTGCAGCCCCAGCATTTT
TRBJ1-4,once,TRBV7-8,NA,CASRRGGDEKLFF,TGTGCCAGCAGGAGGGGAGGGGATGAAAAACTGTTTTTT